This T cell receptor beta chain was recovered during a study of cytomegalovirus exposure and HLA in healthy donors (dated 2017 in TCRdb). Notes on the research overall: In an earlier analysis of under 750 of the donors, 250 to 350 Gb of sequence data and approximately 100 million unique TCR beta sequences from 150 million to 200 million T cells were reported. An early release that covered about 600 HLA-typed donors contained approximately 300 gigabases of sequencing data and 65 million to 100 million unique TCR sequences. Of the roughly 400 genotyped donors, less than 85% were placed in the genetic ancestry cluster associated with self-reported Caucasian donors. The study aimed to test whether signatures of past pathogen exposure could be identified by cataloging public T cell receptors. Using immunosequencing, the study profiled T cell repertoires from around 680 subjects and related those repertoires to cytomegalovirus serostatus. Along with the approximately 700-subject first cohort, a separate validation cohort of over a hundred different subjects was used. To predict cytomegalovirus infection status, the study brought together high-throughput TCR immunosequencing, statistical association of individual TCRs with disease status, and machine learning. To study patterns of TCR occurrence, a later analysis re-analyzed previously published TCR beta repertoires from just over 650 donors and added high-resolution HLA genotyping. The later analysis used no new phenotypic data to find candidate immune exposures, relying instead on TCR beta sequences and their occurrence across donors. An earlier analysis of approximately 640 of the donors applied high-throughput TCR beta sequencing to assess whether each TCR beta V gene segment acted as functional or pseudogenic. Donor age, sex, ethnicity and CMV serostatus were compiled alongside the repertoire data. A later genetic analysis used genome-wide SNP genotypes for about three fifths of the 666 donors, treating that subset as a discovery cohort. Every repertoire in the discovery cohort had been generated on one and the same sequencing platform. Class I and class II HLA loci were covered by the typing at four-digit resolution. Typing coverage differed by locus: A, B, C, DRB1 and DQB1 were typed in roughly 620-640 donors, DQA1 in around 500, DPA1 in 600 to 610, and DPB1 in around 440. About 5 DR-DQ haplotypes were handled as single units for association and clustering, since linkage in the cohort was strong. Among several hundred genotyped donors of the cohort, an average of approximately 220,000 unique TCR beta nucleotide sequences was sequenced per donor, of which approximately 19% were non-productive. Paper-wide results and their limitations: A later analysis reported that several top co-occurrence clusters appeared linked to parvovirus B19, influenza, CMV and Epstein-Barr virus. In this cohort, only TCR beta chains were sequenced, and detectable features were limited by the absence of alpha or paired-chain data. An earlier analysis of approximately 530 of the donors showed that most TCR beta V segments appeared in productive rearrangements either about 87% or about 30% of the time, which broadly matched IMGT annotations. Correlated functional status among segregating V segments might reflect linkage disequilibrium, but an unknown experimental factor could not be ruled out. Assigning TCR associations to individual alleles was difficult when HLA alleles, especially DR and DQ, strongly co-occurred. A later analysis found that most CMV-associated TCR beta chains appeared HLA-restricted, with HLA associations seemingly driven largely by CMV exposure. Compared with equally common non-associated chains, HLA-associated TCR beta chains in a later analysis were more clonally expanded and had lower generation probabilities. Most TCR sequences were seen in very few donors, while some public TCRs were found in many individuals. The earlier analysis of approximately 540 of the donors excluded seventeen rarely observed V segments, including chromosome 9 orphons, because counts were too low. Because HLA typing was unavailable for some donors at each locus, only the typed subset was used in association tests. An association between a missense DCLRE1C variant and V-gene and J-gene trimming of TCR beta chains was found in a later genetic analysis and replicated in an independent cohort. Compared with the 666-donor mean, donors in an Asian-associated ancestry cluster had fewer N-insertions in productive TCRs, according to a later genetic analysis. The only immune exposure information available for the cohort was CMV serostatus. In a later analysis, over 15,000 TCR beta sequences were associated with specific HLA alleles at a false discovery rate of 0.05. A group of highly shared sequence variants was considered likely to be a technical artifact of the sequencing pipeline. A later analysis found that TCR association rates varied across HLA loci, with DRB1 alleles showing the most associated TCRs and HLA-C alleles the fewest. According to the authors, the approach could potentially be generalized to other disease states and immunological phenotypes. In the study, some 160 TCR beta chains were listed as associated with cytomegalovirus. The classifier was reported to diagnose cytomegalovirus status with high specificity and sensitivity in both the original and validation cohorts. The presence/absence analyses assumed that sequencing depth was roughly uniform across donors, and that assumption may not be true. In vitro tests confirmed that a few of the cytomegalovirus-associated TCR beta chains recognize cytomegalovirus antigens. A further reported finding was that TCR beta sequences accurately predicted the HLA-A and HLA-B alleles for most subjects in the first cohort.

Comments on this clone: It has no known antigen specificity. Per-nucleotide qualities are absent, and no much larger clonotype sits a single base away.

The cohort consisted of 666 healthy bone marrow donors. All cohort members were sampled while nominally healthy, although unrecorded immune exposures were likely present. The donor was CMV seronegative and was included in the group of 352 seronegative cohort members. A peripheral blood sample was collected from each donor, and TCR beta sequencing was performed on peripheral blood mononuclear cells. Genomic DNA was extracted from the blood cell samples with the Qiagen DNeasy Blood Extraction Kit. Library preparation used the immunoSEQ multiplex PCR assay. A mixture of 60 forward primers for TCR Vbeta segments and 13 reverse primers for TCR Jbeta segments was used in the multiplex PCR. The CDR3 region of rearranged TCR beta genes was amplified from genomic DNA with a multiplex PCR assay. The amplified TCR beta libraries were sequenced on the Illumina HiSeq System as 87-base-pair reads. The authors processed their data as follows. Across the roughly 600 repertoires, a later analysis counted 80 million or so unique TCR beta chains, roughly 11 million of which were shared by at least two donors. To remove PCR and sequencing errors, raw reads were error-corrected and collapsed into unique sequences using a nearest-neighbor algorithm that merged closely related sequences. CDR3 sequences were aligned to IMGT reference sequences to assign V, D and J gene segments. For a sequence to be retained, at least a six-nucleotide match to both a V gene segment and a J gene segment was required. Rearrangements were classified as productive when the CDR3 lacked stop codons and remained in frame with V and J, and all other rearrangements were classified as non-productive. CDR3 was defined according to IMGT convention as the region running from the second conserved V-encoded cysteine to the conserved J-encoded phenylalanine. The earlier analysis of about 590 of the donors excluded sequences that lacked an unambiguous match to a single V gene segment. An earlier analysis of 587 of the donors classified V segments as functional when productive rearrangements were above 56.7% and as segregating when the standard deviation between donors was above 5%. A statistical classification framework was built to diagnose cytomegalovirus status from the catalog of TCR beta chain sequences. V and J gene assignment, in a later analysis, came from comparing TCR nucleotide sequences with IMGT/GENE-DB human TR gene sequences. A later analysis assigned CDR3 sequences and most-parsimonious VDJ recombination scenarios with the TCRdist pipeline. In a later analysis, every TCR beta chain was defined by the combination of its CDR3 amino acid sequence and its V-gene family, and reads without a unique V-gene family were dropped. As a way to deal with suspected cross-contamination and a sequencing artifact, a later analysis dropped hundreds of nucleotide sequences that were highly shared and had low generation probability. In a later analysis, a clonal expansion index for each public chain was calculated from normalized within-repertoire ranks of inferred template counts. In a later analysis, generation probabilities were computed using a VDJ recombination model fitted to out-of-frame rearrangements, and the results were checked against IGoR. In a later analysis, hypergeometric tests were used to score TCR-TCR, TCR-HLA and TCR-CMV co-occurrence, with a repertoire-size bias correction applied to TCR pairs. False discovery rates were estimated in a later analysis by permuting HLA or CMV assignments 20 times. A later analysis grouped co-occurring TCRs with DBSCAN, adding TCRdist sequence similarity when clustering within HLA-allele-positive subsets. Repertoires with fewer than 30,000 or more than 120,000 public chains, plus five repertoires with anomalous nucleotide sharing, were excluded from co-occurrence clustering. TCRdb stores this immuneACCESS table with in-frame sequences only. Part of the clones is absent; in the studies checked, under half of the shortfall reflects unresolved V genes, and no reason is known for the rest. For V, J and clone size, that table is used; D and trimming come from the DNA. A total of 100,000 or so clones appear in this sample, 79% of them only once. In total, the top ten clones hold 3% to 4% of the sample.

Sequenced input: PBMCs. The sequence came from a woman aged 35 to 49 in good health and CMV-seronegative.

The DNA reads as follows: TGTGCCAGCAGCTTAGGGAGTCTAGCTGGGCTCGAGACCCAGTACTTC. The encoded protein is CASSLGSLAGLETQYF. The V and J segments used are TRBV7-2 and TRBJ2-5; the D segment could be TRBD2, given 5 matching bases. The CDR3 contains 16 residues, cysteine and phenylalanine counted. This entry keeps only the CDR3 DNA: 48 bases, framed from base 1. The V end loses 1 base and the J end loses 5 bases, and a stretch of 17 bases separates them. CDR1 SGHTA and CDR2 FQGNSA are derived from the germline V gene.